This T cell receptor (beta chain) originates from a study of immune evolution from preneoplasia to lung adenocarcinoma (dated by TCRdb to about 2021). As for the study more broadly: The study combined immune gene expression, TCR sequencing and multiplex immunofluorescence to profile immune contexture across lung adenocarcinoma precursors and invasive adenocarcinoma. Resected precursor lesions (AAH, AIS, MIA) and invasive adenocarcinomas were each compared against paired morphologically normal lung tissue. The sample size was set by how many specimens were available, not by a prior power calculation. The immune data were integrated with whole exome sequencing and methylation data obtained from the same cohort of nodules. In total, the cohort included 53 patients with pulmonary nodules, all of whom underwent surgical resection. TCR sequencing data were obtained from 51 patients. The study reported that under 120 samples were used for TCR sequencing. POLYSOLVER was used to infer Class I HLA alleles from exome data, while LOHHLA was used to detect allele-specific HLA loss.

With respect to this clone: Its antigen specificity is not known. Base qualities were left out, and no much larger clone turns up one base away.

Using the immunoSEQ hsTCRbeta Kit, TCR beta CDR3 regions were sequenced from DNA. The published analysis was carried out like this. The ImmunoSEQ Analyzer was used to analyse the TCR sequencing data. T cell clonality was defined as 1 minus Pielou's evenness computed on productive rearrangements. The inverse Simpson index, applied to productive templates, was used to measure T cell diversity. T cell density was expressed as TCR beta template counts normalized to usable DNA, with usable DNA estimated by amplifying and sequencing housekeeping genes. Two-sided Kruskal-Wallis tests were used to compare TCR metrics across histologic stages. The source is immuneACCESS, and TCRdb retained only in-frame sequences with V and J called. Part of the clones is not carried over; for the studies checked, unresolved V genes explain less than half of this, and the remainder is unexplained. V, J and clone size derive from that table, while D and trimming were established from the DNA sequence. The sample has 6,000 to 8,000 clones on record, 60% to 85% of them singletons. The ten largest clonotypes hold over 15% of the sample.

Here is what the overall study found, with its caveats: The findings were based on association rather than direct causation, and larger cohorts with long-term follow-up and longitudinal biopsies were deemed needed. Because all patients were from Japan and China, applicability to Western populations was uncertain. Normal lung had the highest top T cell clone frequencies, which appeared to decline progressively from AAH through AIS, MIA and invasive adenocarcinoma. Clonality was highest in normal lung, while later-stage lesions appeared to have lower clonality but higher T cell density and diversity.

The patients had resection in Japan or China between about 2014 and 2018. Two lung cancer pathologists independently reviewed H&E slides to confirm the histologic diagnosis of every case. DNA was isolated from FFPE tissue using the AllPrep DNA/RNA FFPE Kit. Taken from cysteine to phenylalanine, the CDR3 has 15 residues. The only DNA kept is the CDR3, 45 bases in frame from the first base. CDR1 and CDR2 (SEHNR, FQNEAQ) derive from the germline V gene (reference sequence). Trimming leaves V shorter by 0 bases and J shorter by 4 bases, with the junction holding 5 bases beyond the gene matches. The sequenced sample consisted of FFPE adjacent normal lung tissue. This receptor was identified in a person aged 70 to 85 with lung adenocarcinoma. Recombination connected TRBV7-9 to TRBJ1-1, and TRBD1 matches 7 of the central bases. The DNA reads TGTGCCAGCAGCTTAGCCCAGGGGGGGGTCACTGAAGCTTTCTTT. Its protein product is CASSLAQGGVTEAFF.